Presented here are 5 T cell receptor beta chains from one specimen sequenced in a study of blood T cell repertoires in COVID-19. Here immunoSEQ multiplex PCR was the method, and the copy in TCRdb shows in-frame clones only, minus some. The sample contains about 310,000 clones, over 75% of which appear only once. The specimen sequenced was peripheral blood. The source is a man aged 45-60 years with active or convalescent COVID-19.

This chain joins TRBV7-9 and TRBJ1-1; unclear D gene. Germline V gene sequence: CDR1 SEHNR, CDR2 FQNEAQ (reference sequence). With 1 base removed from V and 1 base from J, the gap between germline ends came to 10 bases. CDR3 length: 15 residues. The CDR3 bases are TGTGCCAGCAGCTTAGATGGAGAATCGAACACTGAAGCTTTCTTT. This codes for CASSLDGESNTEAFF. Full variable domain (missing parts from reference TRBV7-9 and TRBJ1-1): DTGVSQNPRHKITKRGQNVTFRCDPISEHNRLYWYRQTLGQGPEFLTYFQNEAQLEKSRLLSDRFSAERPKGSFSTLEIQRTEQGDSAMYLCASSLDGESNTEAFFGQGTRLTVV.

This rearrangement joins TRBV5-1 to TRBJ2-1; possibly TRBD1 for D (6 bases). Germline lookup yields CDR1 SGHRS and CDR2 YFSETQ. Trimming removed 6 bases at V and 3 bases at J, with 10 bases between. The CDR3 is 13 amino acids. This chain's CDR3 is CASNRDDYNEQFF. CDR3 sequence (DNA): TGCGCCAGCAACAGGGATGACTACAATGAGCAGTTCTTC.

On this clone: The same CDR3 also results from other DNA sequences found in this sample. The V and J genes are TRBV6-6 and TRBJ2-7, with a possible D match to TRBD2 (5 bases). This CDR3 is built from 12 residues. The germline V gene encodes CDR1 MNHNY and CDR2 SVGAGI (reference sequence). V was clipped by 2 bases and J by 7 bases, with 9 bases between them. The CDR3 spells CASSYGRGEQYF. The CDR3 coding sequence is TGTGCCAGCAGTTACGGTCGGGGAGAGCAGTACTTC.

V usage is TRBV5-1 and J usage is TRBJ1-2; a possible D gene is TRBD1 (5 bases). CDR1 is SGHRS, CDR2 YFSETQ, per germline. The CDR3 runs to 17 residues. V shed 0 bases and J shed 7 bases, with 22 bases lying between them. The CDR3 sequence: CASSLAFVGQGASGYTF. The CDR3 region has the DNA TGCGCCAGCAGCTTGGCCTTTGTTGGGCAGGGCGCGAGTGGCTACACCTTC.

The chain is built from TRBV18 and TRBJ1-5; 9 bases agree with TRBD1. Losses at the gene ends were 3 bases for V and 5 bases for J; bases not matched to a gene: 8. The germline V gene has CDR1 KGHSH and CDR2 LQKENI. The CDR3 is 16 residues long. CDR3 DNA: TGTGCCAGCTCACCCCGGACAGGGGTGGGCGATCAGCCCCAGCATTTT. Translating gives CASSPRTGVGDQPQHF.